Reported below is one TCR beta chain. The antigen is not known. The data were obtained in a study of monozygotic twins with inflammatory bowel disease. Two rounds of nested PCR, of around 16 and 10 cycles, were run on TCRalpha and TCRbeta cDNA. One entry per CDR3 protein, without DNA, is what TCRdb gives after re-calling the 5' RACE reads. Here the sample table reports more than 120,000 distinct CDR3 sequences. Findings and limits, study-wide: Relative to healthy twins, IBD patients had fewer clonotypes in common with others, a gap that was especially apparent with disease activity. Among IBD patients, TCRbeta diversity (inverse Simpson) was lower than in healthy co-twins. Researchers reported no repertoire similarity difference between concordant and discordant twins, possibly from limited power.

The sequenced sample was blood. The sequence came from a human donor with ulcerative colitis or Crohn's disease, or a healthy co-twin of an affected twin (not recorded which).

The CDR3 sequence: CASSILTGSTEAFF. The genes are TRBV7-9 and TRBJ1-1; TCRdb returns TRBD1, unconfirmable since there is no DNA. Per the germline V gene, CDR1 is SEHNR and CDR2 is FQNEAQ (reference sequence). The CDR3 consists of 14 residues.